This TCR beta chain was retrieved from a study of blood T cell repertoires in COVID-19. Sequenced by immunoSEQ multiplex PCR; TCRdb stores in-frame clones only, minus some. The repertoire holds approximately 4,000 clones, with 60% to 80% as singletons. The CDR3 covers 14 residues. With 5 bases clipped from V and 6 bases from J, the junction kept 8 bases outside the gene matches. Per the germline V gene, CDR1 is MDHEN and CDR2 is SYDVKM. The receptor's source is a human donor with active or convalescent COVID-19. The donor label of this sample is uncertain. V usage is TRBV28 and J usage is TRBJ2-3; 7 bases align to TRBD2. Sequences were obtained from peripheral blood. The CDR3 bases are TGTGCCAGCAGTACAAGGATGGGGGGGGATACGCAGTATTTT. Residues: CASSTRMGGDTQYF.